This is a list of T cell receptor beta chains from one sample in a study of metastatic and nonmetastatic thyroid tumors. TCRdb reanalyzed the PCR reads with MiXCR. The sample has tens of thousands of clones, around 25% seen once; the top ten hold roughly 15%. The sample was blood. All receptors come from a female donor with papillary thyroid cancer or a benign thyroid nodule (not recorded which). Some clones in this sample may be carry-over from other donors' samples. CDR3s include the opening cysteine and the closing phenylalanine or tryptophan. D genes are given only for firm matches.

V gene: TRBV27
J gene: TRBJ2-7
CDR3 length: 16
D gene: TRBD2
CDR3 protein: CASAPYRGSYFYEQYF

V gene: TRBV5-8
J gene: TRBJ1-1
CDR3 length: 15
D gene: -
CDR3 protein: CFSSLYARPGVEAFF

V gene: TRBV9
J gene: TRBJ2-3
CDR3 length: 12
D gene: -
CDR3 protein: CASSYDADTQYF

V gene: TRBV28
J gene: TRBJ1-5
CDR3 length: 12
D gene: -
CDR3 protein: CASRDSNQTQHF

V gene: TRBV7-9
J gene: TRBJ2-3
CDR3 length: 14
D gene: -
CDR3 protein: CASSLTWSTDTQYF

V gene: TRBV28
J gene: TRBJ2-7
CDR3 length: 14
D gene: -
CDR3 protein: CASRAQGSGYEQYF

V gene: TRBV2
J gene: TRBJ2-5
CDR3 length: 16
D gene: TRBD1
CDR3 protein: CASTRCQGAVWETQYF

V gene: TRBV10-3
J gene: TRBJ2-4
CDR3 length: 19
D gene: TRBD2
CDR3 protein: CAISESTSGRRGTKSTQYF

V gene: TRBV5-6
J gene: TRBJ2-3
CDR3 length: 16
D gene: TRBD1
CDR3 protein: CASSFTDRAGTDTQYF

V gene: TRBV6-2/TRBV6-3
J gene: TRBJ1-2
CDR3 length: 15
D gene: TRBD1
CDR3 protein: CASSAPGQGRDGYTF

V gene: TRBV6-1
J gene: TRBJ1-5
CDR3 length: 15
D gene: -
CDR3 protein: CASSQDRVGNQPQHF

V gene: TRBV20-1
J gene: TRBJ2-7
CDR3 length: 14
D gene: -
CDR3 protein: CSARYFSGAYEQYF

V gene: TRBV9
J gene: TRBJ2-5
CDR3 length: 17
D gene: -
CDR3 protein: CASSPPPNSGIQETQYF

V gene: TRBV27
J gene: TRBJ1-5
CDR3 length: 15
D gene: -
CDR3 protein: CASSKYMGADQPQHF

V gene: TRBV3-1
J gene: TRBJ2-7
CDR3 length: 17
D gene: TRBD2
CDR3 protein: CASSLRTSGDRYYEQYF

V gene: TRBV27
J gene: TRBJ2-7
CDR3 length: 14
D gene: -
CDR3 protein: CASSLSGGAYEHYF

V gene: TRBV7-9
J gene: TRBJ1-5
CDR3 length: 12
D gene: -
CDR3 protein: CASSLEHQPQHF

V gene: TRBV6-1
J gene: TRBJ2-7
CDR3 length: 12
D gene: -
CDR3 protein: CASSRGSYEQHF

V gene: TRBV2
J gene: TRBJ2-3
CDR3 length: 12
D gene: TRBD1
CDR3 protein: CASRHRGYTQYF

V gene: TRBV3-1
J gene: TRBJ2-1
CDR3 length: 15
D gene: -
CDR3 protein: CASRRLDAGHNEQFF

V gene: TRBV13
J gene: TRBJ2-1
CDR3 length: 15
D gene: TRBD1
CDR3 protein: CASSRRGTGNNEQFF

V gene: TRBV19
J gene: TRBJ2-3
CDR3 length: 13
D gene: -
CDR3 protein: CASSSTDTDTQYF

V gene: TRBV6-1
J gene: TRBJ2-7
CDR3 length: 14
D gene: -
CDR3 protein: CASSAGTVTYEQYF

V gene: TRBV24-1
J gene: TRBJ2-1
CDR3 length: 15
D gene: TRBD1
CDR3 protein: CATSDQQGAYNEQFF

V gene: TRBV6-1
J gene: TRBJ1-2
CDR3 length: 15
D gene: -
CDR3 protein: CASSELESIVDGYTF

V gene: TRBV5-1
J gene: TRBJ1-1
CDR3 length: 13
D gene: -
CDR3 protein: CASSLYTNTEAFF

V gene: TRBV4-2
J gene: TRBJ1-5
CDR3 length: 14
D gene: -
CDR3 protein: CASSQGRINQPQHF

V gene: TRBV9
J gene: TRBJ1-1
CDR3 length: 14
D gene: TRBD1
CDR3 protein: CASSAGQGNTEAFF

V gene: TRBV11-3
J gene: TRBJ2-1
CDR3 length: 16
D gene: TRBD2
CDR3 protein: CASSLGAGGLINEQFF

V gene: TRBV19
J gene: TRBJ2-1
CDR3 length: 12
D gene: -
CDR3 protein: CASSPATWEEFF

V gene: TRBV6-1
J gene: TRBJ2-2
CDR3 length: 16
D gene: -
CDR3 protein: CARNPLGQTSTGELFF

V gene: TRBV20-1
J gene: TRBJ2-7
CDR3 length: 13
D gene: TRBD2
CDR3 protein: CSAGGDQRGEQYF

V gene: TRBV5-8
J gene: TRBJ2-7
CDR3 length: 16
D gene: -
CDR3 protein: CASSTESGRPPYEQYF

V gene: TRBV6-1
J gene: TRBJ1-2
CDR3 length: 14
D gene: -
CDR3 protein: CARGPGAGYYGYTF

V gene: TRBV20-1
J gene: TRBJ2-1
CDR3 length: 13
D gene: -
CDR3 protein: CSAHRDGYNEQFF

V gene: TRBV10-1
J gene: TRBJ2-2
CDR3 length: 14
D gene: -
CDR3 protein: CASSNSKNTGELFF

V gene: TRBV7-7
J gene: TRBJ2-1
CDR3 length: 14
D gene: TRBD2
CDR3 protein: CASSFGLAGHEQFF

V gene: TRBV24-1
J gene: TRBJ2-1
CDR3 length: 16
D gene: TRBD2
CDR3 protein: CATSSLLAGDYNEQFF

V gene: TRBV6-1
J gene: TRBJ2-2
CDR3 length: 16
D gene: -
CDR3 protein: CASSADPGKSSVELFF

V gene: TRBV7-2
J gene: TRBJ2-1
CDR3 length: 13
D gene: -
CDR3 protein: CASSYAPMREQFF

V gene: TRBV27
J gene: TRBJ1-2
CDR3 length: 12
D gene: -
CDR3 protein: CASREGGIGYTF

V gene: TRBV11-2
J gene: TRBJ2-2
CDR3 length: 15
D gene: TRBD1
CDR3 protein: CASSPGTAYTGELFF

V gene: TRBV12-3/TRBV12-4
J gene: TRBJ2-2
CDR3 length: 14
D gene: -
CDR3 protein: CASSLAFGARELFF

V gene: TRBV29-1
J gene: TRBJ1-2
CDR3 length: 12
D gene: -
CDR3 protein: CSVAFVSYGYTF

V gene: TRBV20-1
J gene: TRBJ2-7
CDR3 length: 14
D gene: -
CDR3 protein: CSARDIERPYEQYF

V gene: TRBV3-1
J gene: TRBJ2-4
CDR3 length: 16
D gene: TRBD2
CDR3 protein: CASSQDSSGGQNIQYF

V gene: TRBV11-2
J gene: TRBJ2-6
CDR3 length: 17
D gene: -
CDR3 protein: CASSRSTGSSGANVLTF

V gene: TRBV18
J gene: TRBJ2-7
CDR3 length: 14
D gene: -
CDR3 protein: CASSLEGRDTQQYF

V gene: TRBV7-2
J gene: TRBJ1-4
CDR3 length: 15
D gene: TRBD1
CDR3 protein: CASSNDRGRGEKLFF

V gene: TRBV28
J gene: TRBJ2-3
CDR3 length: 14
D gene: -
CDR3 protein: CASSFQSSTGTQYF

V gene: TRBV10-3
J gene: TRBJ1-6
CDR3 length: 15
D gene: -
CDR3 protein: CAISEKGRENSPLHF

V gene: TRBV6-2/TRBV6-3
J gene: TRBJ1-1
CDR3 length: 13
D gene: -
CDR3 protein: CASSLAVSWHAFF

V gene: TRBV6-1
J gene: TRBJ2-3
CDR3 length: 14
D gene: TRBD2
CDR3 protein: CASYSGVTTDTQYF

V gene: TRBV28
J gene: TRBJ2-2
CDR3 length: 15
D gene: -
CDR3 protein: CASKGDTGNTGELFF

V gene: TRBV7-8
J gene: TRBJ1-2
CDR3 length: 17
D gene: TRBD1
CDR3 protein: CASSSRDRGSPNYGYTF